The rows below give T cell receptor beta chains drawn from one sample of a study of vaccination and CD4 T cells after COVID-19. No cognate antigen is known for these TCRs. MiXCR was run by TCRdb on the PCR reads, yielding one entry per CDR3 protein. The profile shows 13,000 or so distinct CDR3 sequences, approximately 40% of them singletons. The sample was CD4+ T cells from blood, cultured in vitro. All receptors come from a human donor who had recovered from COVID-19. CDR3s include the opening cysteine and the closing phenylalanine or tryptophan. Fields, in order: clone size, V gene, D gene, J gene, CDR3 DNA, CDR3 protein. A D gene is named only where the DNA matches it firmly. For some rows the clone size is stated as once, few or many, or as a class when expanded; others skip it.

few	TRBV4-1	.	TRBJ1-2	TGCGCCAGCAGCCAAGATCAGGATTCGGGGGGCGCTGGCTACACCTTC	CASSQDQDSGGAGYTF
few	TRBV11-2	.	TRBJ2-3	TGTGCCAGCAGCTTTAGGGCGGGGTTCGAGACAGATACGCAGTATTTT	CASSFRAGFETDTQYF
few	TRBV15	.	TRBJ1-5	TGTGCCACCAGCACCCCCTGGGGCCTTAGCAATCAGCCCCAGCATTTT	CATSTPWGLSNQPQHF
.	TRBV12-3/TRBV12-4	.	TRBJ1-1	TGTGCCAGCAGTTTCATCCCGTCGGCCTTGAACACTGAAGCTTTCTTT	CASSFIPSALNTEAFF
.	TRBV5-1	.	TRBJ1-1	TGCGCCAGCAGCTTTAACGGACAGCTGAACACTGAAGCTTTCTTT	CASSFNGQLNTEAFF
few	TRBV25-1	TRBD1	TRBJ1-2	TGTGCCAGCAGTGAAGCCCCGGGACAGGGACCCTATGGCTACACCTTC	CASSEAPGQGPYGYTF
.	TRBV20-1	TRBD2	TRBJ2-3	TGCAGTGCTAGACAGCGGGGGGCCACTACAGATACGCAGTATTTT	CSARQRGATTDTQYF
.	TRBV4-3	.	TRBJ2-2	TGCGCCAGCAGCCAAGATAGGGATACGGAGCTGTTTTTT	CASSQDRDTELFF
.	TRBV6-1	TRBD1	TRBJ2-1	TGTGCCAGCACGAACTGGCAGGGGGCAAAGAGAAATGAGCAGTTCTTC	CASTNWQGAKRNEQFF
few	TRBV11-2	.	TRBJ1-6	TGTGCCAGCAGCCCCCGGGGTAGCTCCTATAATTCACCCCTCCACTTT	CASSPRGSSYNSPLHF
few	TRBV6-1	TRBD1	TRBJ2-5	TGTGCCAGCAGATTACGGGACAGAAGAGAGACCCAGTACTTC	CASRLRDRRETQYF
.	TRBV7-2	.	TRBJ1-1	TGTGCCAGCAGCTTATGGACGGAGAACACTGAAGCTTTCTTT	CASSLWTENTEAFF
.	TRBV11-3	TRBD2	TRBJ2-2	TGTGCCAGCAGGGGACTAGCGGGGGACACCGGGGAGCTGTTTTTT	CASRGLAGDTGELFF
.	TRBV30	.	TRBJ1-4	TGTGCCTGGCGGCCAGGGTACGGTGAAAAACTGTTTTTT	CAWRPGYGEKLFF
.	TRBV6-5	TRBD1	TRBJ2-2	TGTGCCAGCAGTTACTCGAGTGGGACAGGGGTGGGCGGGGAGCTGTTTTTT	CASSYSSGTGVGGELFF
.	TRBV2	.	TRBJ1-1	TGTGCCAGCAGACCCTTAATAGGCACTGAAGCTTTCTTT	CASRPLIGTEAFF
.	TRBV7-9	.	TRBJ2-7	TGTGCCAGCAGCTTAACTACAGGGAGTACAACCTACGAGCAGTACTTC	CASSLTTGSTTYEQYF
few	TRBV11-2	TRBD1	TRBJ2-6	TGTGCCAGCAGCTTGACAGGGGTCTCCTCACACTCTGGGGCCAACGTCCTGACTTTC	CASSLTGVSSHSGANVLTF
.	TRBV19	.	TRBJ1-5	TGTGCCAGTAGTATACTTGTGGGTAGCAATCAGCCCCAGCATTTT	CASSILVGSNQPQHF
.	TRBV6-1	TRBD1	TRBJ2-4	TGTGCCAGCAGCCGAACCGGGACAGGGGGCAGTTCTGACAAAAACATTCAGTACTTC	CASSRTGTGGSSDKNIQYF
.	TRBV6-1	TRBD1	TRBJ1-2	TGTGCCAGCAGTGAAGAGACAGGGCATGGCTACACCTTC	CASSEETGHGYTF
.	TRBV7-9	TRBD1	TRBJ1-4	TGTGCCAGCAGCTTAACCGGGACAGCCGGTCTACTGTTTTTT	CASSLTGTAGLLFF
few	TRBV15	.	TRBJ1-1	TGTGCCACCAGCAGAGAACGGAACACTGAAGCTTTCTTT	CATSRERNTEAFF
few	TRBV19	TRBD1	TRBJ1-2	TGTGCCAGTAGTATGAGGACAGGCTTGGGGGGTGGCTACACCTTC	CASSMRTGLGGGYTF
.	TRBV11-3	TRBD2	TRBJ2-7	TGTGCCAGCAGCTCTAGGGGGAGGAGCGGGGGTCCCTACGAGCAGTACTTC	CASSSRGRSGGPYEQYF
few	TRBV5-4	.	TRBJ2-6	TGTGCCAGCAGCTTCGTACGGGGTGTGGACTCTGGGGCCAACGTCCTGACTTTC	CASSFVRGVDSGANVLTF
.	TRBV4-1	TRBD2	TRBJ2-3	TGCGCCAGCAGCCAAGATCGGGCTAGCGGGGGCGTAAGCACAGATACGCAGTATTTT	CASSQDRASGGVSTDTQYF
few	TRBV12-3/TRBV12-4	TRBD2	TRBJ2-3	TGTGCCAGCAGGGCGCTAGCGGGGCTAAGCACAGATACGCAGTATTTT	CASRALAGLSTDTQYF
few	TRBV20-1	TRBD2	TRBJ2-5	TGCAGTGCCCCGCACCGGGGGGGGGCGGAGACCCAGTACTTC	CSAPHRGGAETQYF
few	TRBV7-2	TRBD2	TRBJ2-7	TGTGCCAGCAGCTTCGCCAGTATAATCGCGGGGGACGAGCAGTACTTC	CASSFASIIAGDEQYF
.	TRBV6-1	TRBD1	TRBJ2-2	TGTGCCAGCAGACCCGGGACAGGGTGGCCCGGGGAGCTGTTTTTT	CASRPGTGWPGELFF
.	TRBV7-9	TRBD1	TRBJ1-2	TGTGCCAGCAGCGCACAGGGGGCTTGGGGCTACACCTTC	CASSAQGAWGYTF
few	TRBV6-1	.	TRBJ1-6	TGTGCCAGCTTCGGGCGGGGGGGCGGCTCACCCCTCCACTTT	CASFGRGGGSPLHF
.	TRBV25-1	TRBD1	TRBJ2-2	TGTGCCAGCGTGGGACAGGGATCTTCCGGGGAGCTGTTTTTT	CASVGQGSSGELFF
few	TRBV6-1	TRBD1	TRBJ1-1	TGTGCCAGCAGTGTAGTACAGGGGGGTGGGGTCACTGAAGCTTTCTTT	CASSVVQGGGVTEAFF
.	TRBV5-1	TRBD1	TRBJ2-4	TGCGCCAGCAGCTTGGGGGCAGGGGGCGTACAAAACATTCAGTACTTC	CASSLGAGGVQNIQYF
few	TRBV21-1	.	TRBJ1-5	TGTGCCAGCAGCAAGGGGGGCAATCAGCCCCAGCATTTT	CASSKGGNQPQHF
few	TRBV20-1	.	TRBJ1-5	TGCAGTGCTAACGGGGATCGCAATCAGCCCCAGCATTTT	CSANGDRNQPQHF
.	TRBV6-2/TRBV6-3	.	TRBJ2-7	TGTGCCAGCAACAGGGTGGACGAGCAGTACTTC	CASNRVDEQYF
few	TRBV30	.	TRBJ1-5	TGTGCCTGGAGTGTAGGGCAGGGCAATCAGCCCCAGCATTTT	CAWSVGQGNQPQHF
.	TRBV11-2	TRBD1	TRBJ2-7	TGTGCCAGCAGCCCCGGACAGGGGGCGGTAAGGTCCTACGAGCAGTACTTC	CASSPGQGAVRSYEQYF
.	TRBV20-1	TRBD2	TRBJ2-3	TGCAGTGCTAGAATGCGGGGGTCTAGCACAGATACGCAGTATTTT	CSARMRGSSTDTQYF